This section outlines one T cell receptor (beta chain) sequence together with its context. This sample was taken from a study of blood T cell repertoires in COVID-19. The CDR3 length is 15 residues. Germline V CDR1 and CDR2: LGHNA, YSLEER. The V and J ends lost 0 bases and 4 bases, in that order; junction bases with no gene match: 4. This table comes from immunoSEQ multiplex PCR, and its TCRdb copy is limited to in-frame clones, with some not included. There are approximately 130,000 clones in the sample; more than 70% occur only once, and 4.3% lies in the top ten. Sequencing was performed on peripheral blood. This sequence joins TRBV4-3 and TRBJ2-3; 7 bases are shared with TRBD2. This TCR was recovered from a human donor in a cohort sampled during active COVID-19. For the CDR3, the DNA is TGCGCCAGCAGCCAAGATCCGGCGGGGGCAGATACGCAGTATTTT. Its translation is CASSQDPAGADTQYF.